The sample holds a few counts of the clone carrying this TCR beta chain. The entry originates in a study of blood T cell repertoires in COVID-19. Study as a whole: COVID-19 samples collected from the United States, Italy and Spain covered acute and convalescent phases. Sample material is recorded as cDNA or gDNA derived from T cells, B-cell-depleted T cells, or PBMCs.

TCRdb's table, derived via immunoSEQ multiplex PCR, lists solely in-frame clones and lacks some. The sample records about 100,000 clones, roughly 80% being singletons. The CDR3 is 13 residues long. Germline V lookup: CDR1 SNHLY, CDR2 FYNNEI. Between the trimmed V and J ends, which lost 7 bases and 4 bases, there was a span of 14 bases. The chain couples TRBV2 to TRBJ2-7, with a weak D call TRBD2 (6 bases). The sequenced sample consisted of peripheral blood. The receptor's source is a man aged 60-69 years with acute or convalescent COVID-19. CDR3: CASKRTTRYEQYF. In DNA form, the CDR3 reads TGTGCCAGCAAAAGGACTACTAGATACGAGCAGTACTTC.